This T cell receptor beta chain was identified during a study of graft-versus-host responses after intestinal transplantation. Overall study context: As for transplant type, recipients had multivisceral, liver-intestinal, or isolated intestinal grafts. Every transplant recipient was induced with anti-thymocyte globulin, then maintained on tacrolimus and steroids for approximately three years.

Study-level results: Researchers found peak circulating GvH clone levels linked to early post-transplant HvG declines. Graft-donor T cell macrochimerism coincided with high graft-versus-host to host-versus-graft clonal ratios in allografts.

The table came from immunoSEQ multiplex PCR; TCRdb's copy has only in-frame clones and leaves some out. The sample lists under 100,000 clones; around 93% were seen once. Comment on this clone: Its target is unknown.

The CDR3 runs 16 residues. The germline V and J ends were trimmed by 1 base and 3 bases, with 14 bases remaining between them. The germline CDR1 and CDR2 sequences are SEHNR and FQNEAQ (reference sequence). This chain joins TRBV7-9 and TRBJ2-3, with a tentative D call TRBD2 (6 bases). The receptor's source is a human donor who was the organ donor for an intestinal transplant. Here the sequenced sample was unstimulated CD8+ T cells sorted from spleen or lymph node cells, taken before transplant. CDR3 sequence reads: CASSLVPGVRTDTQYF. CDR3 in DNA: TGTGCCAGCAGCTTAGTCCCGGGAGTGAGGACAGATACGCAGTATTTT.